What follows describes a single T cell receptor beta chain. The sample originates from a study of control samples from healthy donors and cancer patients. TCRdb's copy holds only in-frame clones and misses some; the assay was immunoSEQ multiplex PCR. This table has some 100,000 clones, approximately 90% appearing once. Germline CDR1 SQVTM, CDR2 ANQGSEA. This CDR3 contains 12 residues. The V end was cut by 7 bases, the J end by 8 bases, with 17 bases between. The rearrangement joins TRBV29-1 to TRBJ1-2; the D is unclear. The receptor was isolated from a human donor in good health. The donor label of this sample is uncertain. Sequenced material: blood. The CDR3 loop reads CSGSSARGGYTF. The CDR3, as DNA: TGCAGCGGGAGTTCCGCGAGAGGCGGCTACACCTTC.